This TCR beta chain was captured by sequencing in a study of T cell responses to AZD1222 COVID-19 vaccine. Data came from immunoSEQ multiplex PCR; TCRdb stores just in-frame clones and leaves some out. The sample has roughly 150,000 clones, about 92% seen once. Study findings and constraints: With two AZD1222 doses given, Spike-specific TCR breadth and depth both rose. Regions 160-218 and 743-854 held dominance among vaccine-associated CD4 TCRs, which spanned spike. Repertoire sampling was restricted to post-peak T cell response timepoints.

In regard to this clone: The antigen is unknown.

The CDR3 covers 15 residues. V lost 6 bases and J lost 3, with 18 bases in between. Germline lookup yields CDR1 MNHEY and CDR2 SMNVEV (reference sequence). The receptor was derived from an adult in good health. V and J are TRBV27 and TRBJ2-7; no firm D call. This material consisted of peripheral blood, taken on day 0 of AZD1222 vaccination. The CDR3: CASSPEVGRRYEQYF. CDR3 coding DNA: TGTGCCAGCAGCCCCGAGGTTGGCAGGCGCTACGAGCAGTACTTC.